This T cell receptor (beta chain) was documented in a study of shared clonotypes between healthy human individuals. Broader study findings: An anticipated effect of sequencing depth on clonotype sharing among donors was recognized. The four-donor shared clonotypes exceeded non-shared clonotypes in generation probability, with non-shared ones scoring lower.

This CDR3 spans 14 amino acids. Trimming removed 1 base from V and 6 bases from J; junction bases left unmatched: 3. Germline-derived CDR1 and CDR2 are KGHSH and LQKENI. This clone was found once. Its target is not known. Deep was the level used in running the assay. Data came from immunoSEQ multiplex PCR; TCRdb stores just in-frame clones and leaves some out. The top ten hold nearly 1.5% of the sample, which has around 1 million clones, around 80% seen once. Sequencing was done on a sample of memory CD4+ T cells sorted from blood. Subset described: CD45RA-negative fraction. This chain uses TRBV18 with TRBJ2-7; 10 bases match TRBD1. This TCR was recovered from a man in his late teens or twenties in good health. The CDR3 DNA reads as TGTGCCAGCTCACCACGACAGGGGGCGAGCGAGCAGTACTTC. It codes for CASSPRQGASEQYF.